Below, one T cell receptor beta chain is given with its context. One junction end does not reproduce the germline sequence, and a read error may be involved. Source study methods: Counts of nucleated cells, estimated from reference gene primer amplification, were obtained. Sequencing was performed with immunoSEQ multiplex PCR; in TCRdb, only in-frame clones are kept and a portion is missing. V, J and clone size are taken as reported in that table, and D and trimming were inferred from the DNA itself. Here the sample spans some 220,000 clones, 75% to 90% being singletons. The data were obtained in a study of blood T cell repertoires in COVID-19. Across the study: Some COVID-19 samples were acute and others convalescent; all came from the United States, Italy and Spain. T cells, B-cell-depleted T cells, or PBMCs provided the cDNA or gDNA that served as material.

Germline-derived CDR1 and CDR2 are SGHRS and YFSETQ. This CDR3 has 15 amino acids. Sequenced sample: PBMCs or T cells enriched from blood (not recorded which). The sequence was obtained from a woman younger than 30 in a cohort exposed to, infected with or recovered from COVID-19 (not recorded which). The J gene is TRBJ2-5, the V gene TRBV5-1, with TRBD2 matching 7 bases. Written as DNA, the CDR3 is TGCGCCAGCAGTTTGGACGTTTCGGGGGGAGAGACCCAGTACTTC. Its protein is CASSLDVSGGETQYF.